This T cell receptor (beta chain) was sequenced in a study of Graves' ophthalmopathy and Graves' hyperthyroidism. Regarding the study as a whole: Prediction of ophthalmopathy progression reached around 70% sensitivity and nearly 75% specificity. Clonotypes were expanded in thyroid at above 0.001 frequency, and most also appeared in blood.

The CDR3 is made up of 12 amino acids. Germline V lookup: CDR1 DFQATT, CDR2 SNEGSKA (reference sequence). V dropped 4 bases and J dropped 3 bases, with 10 bases sitting between them. This clonotype was recorded many times. The antigen remains undetermined. TCR beta CDR3 regions were amplified from RNA transcripts. The authors performed first-round RT-PCR with HTBI primers and then a second-round multiplex PCR. TCRdb re-called the multiplex PCR reads with MiXCR, one entry per CDR3 protein. The repertoire has approximately 460,000 distinct CDR3 sequences, 14% of them found once; the top ten carry about 9.4%.

The chain carries TRBV20-1 and TRBJ2-7, with D tentatively TRBD1 (6 bases). The source of this sequence is a woman in her twenties or thirties with Graves' ophthalmopathy. What was sequenced was blood. CDR3 sequence (DNA): TGCAGTGCTAACGGCAGGGGCTACGAGCAGTACTTC. This encodes CSANGRGYEQYF.